This passage covers 5 T cell receptor beta chains from one sample sequenced in a study of cytomegalovirus exposure and HLA in healthy donors. PCR used 60 Vbeta primers and 13 Jbeta primers. The protocol was immunoSEQ multiplex PCR, while the TCRdb copy is restricted to in-frame clones and leaves out a portion. The table includes 150,000 to 200,000 clones, 78% detected once. Sequenced: PBMCs. The receptors here all came from a woman aged 25 to 39 in good health and CMV-seropositive.

This clone occurred once. The chain couples TRBV19 to TRBJ2-4; D gene ambiguous. Germline CDR1 reads LNHDA; CDR2 reads SQIVND (reference sequence). Trimming took 6 bases from V and 3 from J, leaving 15 bases between them. CDR3 length: 15 amino acids. The CDR3 loop reads CASSRPLDVKNIQYF. The CDR3 DNA is TGTGCCAGTAGCAGGCCTCTTGATGTCAAAAACATTCAGTACTTC.

This clone was seen a handful of times. V and J are TRBV5-5 and TRBJ1-3, with TRBD1 as a possible D gene (5 bases). V shed 0 bases and J shed 0 bases, with 13 bases lying between them. There are 17 residues in the CDR3. Germline V gives CDR1 SGHKS, CDR2 YYEKEE (reference sequence). The CDR3 DNA reads TGTGCCAGCAGCTTGGGCTCGACAGTATTCTCTGGAAACACCATATATTTT. Its translation is CASSLGSTVFSGNTIYF. Full variable domain (remainder filled in from reference TRBV5-5 and TRBJ1-3): DAGVTQSPTHLIKTRGQQVTLRCSPISGHKSVSWYQQVLGQGPQFIFQYYEKEERGRGNFPDRFSARQFPNYSSELNVNALLLGDSALYLCASSLGSTVFSGNTIYFGEGSWLTVV.

As for this clone: The sample has other DNA sequences that encode this CDR3 too. The chain couples TRBV11-2 to TRBJ2-5; weak D call: TRBD2 (5 bases). Trimming took 1 base from V and 2 from J, leaving 5 bases between them. The germline V gene has CDR1 SGHAT and CDR2 FQNNGV. This CDR3 has 13 residues. The DNA of the CDR3 is TGTGCCAGCAGCTTAGGAGGGCAAGAGACCCAGTACTTC. It encodes CASSLGGQETQYF.

The chain joins TRBV7-9 to TRBJ2-2; D call uncertain. The germline gives CDR1 SEHNR, CDR2 FQNEAQ (reference sequence). Trimming removed 4 bases at V and 9 bases at J, with 12 bases between. This CDR3 contains 13 residues. This chain's CDR3 is CASSSRWIRELFF. The CDR3 bases are TGTGCCAGCAGCTCTAGGTGGATTAGGGAGCTGTTTTTT.

This clone has a handful of counts. The rearrangement joins TRBV2 to TRBJ1-2, with 7 bases identical to TRBD1. Germline V gene sequence: CDR1 SNHLY, CDR2 FYNNEI. With V trimmed by 0 bases and J by 7 bases, 11 bases remained unmatched. The CDR3 runs to 16 residues. The CDR3 DNA follows: TGTGCCAGCAGTGAAGCTATGAGCGACAGGGTCGGTGGCTACACCTTC. Amino acids: CASSEAMSDRVGGYTF.